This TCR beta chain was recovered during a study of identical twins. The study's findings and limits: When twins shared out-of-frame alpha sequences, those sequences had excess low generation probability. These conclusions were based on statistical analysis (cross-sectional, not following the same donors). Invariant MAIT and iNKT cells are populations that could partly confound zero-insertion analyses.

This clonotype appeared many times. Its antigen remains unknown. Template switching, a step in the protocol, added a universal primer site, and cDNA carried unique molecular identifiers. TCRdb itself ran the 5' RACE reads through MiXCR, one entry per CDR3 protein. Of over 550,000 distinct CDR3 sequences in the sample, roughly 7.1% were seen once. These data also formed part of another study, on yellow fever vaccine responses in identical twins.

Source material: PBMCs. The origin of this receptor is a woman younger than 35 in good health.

CDR3 amino acids: CASSPTESTQYF. CDR3 in DNA: TGTGCCAGCAGCCCTACAGAGAGTACGCAGTATTTT. The genes are TRBV7-8 and TRBJ2-3; no reliable D call. CDR3 length equals 12 residues. Trimming removed 5 bases from V and 8 bases from J, with 11 bases in between. Germline CDR1 SGHVS, CDR2 FQNEAQ.